This T cell receptor (beta chain) emerged from a study of blood T cell repertoires in COVID-19. Study details: Collection of acute and convalescent COVID-19 samples took place in the United States, Italy and Spain.

Per germline, CDR1 LGHDT and CDR2 YNNKEL (reference sequence). V was pared by 5 bases and J by 1 base, with 3 bases of the junction left unmatched. The CDR3 length is 15 residues. Original processing methods: Amplification with reference gene primers provided the estimates of nucleated cell counts. Only in-frame clones appear in the TCRdb table, and some are missing; sequencing was by immunoSEQ multiplex PCR. D and trimming come from the DNA, and the V and J calls and clone size come from that table. The table has roughly 50,000 clones, about nine tenths seen once. This clonotype was sampled from a middle-aged woman with active COVID-19. This chain links TRBV3-1 (or the pseudogene TRBV3-2) with TRBJ2-5; TRBD1 agrees at 11 bases. Sequences were obtained from peripheral blood. The CDR3 DNA sequence: TGTGCCAGCAGCGGACAGGGGGCGCGCCAAGAGACCCAGTACTTC. This sequence encodes CASSGQGARQETQYF.